This T cell receptor beta chain originates from a study of response to subunit inactivated influenza vaccine. Each CDR3 protein gets one entry after TCRdb re-called the RT-PCR reads with MiXCR. The sample has about 520,000 distinct CDR3 sequences; approximately 11% are singletons. This specimen consisted of PBMCs from blood, obtained about 6 weeks after vaccination. The TCR comes from a man aged 45-60 years who received an inactivated influenza vaccine.

The CDR3 nucleotides read TGTGCCAGCAGCCCTAGACTAGCCACCGGTCCAGATACGCAGTATTTT. Translation gives CASSPRLATGPDTQYF. The chain is built from TRBV7-8 and TRBJ2-3, with TRBD2 matching 7 bases. The germline V gene encodes CDR1 SGHVS and CDR2 FQNEAQ. The CDR3 length is 16 residues. V lost 5 bases, J lost 4 bases, and 12 bases stayed unmatched.